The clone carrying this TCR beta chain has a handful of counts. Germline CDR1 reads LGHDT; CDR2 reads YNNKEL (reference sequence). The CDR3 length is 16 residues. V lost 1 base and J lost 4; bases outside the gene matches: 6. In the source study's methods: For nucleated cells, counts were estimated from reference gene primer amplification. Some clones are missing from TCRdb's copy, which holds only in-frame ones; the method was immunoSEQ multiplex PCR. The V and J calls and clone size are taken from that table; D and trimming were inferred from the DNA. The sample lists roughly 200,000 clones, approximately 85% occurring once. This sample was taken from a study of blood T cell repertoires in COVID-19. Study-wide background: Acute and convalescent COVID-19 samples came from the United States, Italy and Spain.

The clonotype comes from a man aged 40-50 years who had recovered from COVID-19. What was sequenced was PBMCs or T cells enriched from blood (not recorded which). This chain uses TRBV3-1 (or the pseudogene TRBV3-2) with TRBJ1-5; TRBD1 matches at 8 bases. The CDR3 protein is CASSQGSGGRNQPQHF. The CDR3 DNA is TGTGCCAGCAGCCAAGGTTCAGGGGGCAGAAATCAGCCCCAGCATTTT.